This TCR beta chain was identified in a study of radiation and T cells in renal cell carcinoma. Study findings and constraints: From baseline, blood top tumor clonotypes peaked at 2 weeks post-radiation. No pretreatment tumor biopsies were available for baseline clonotypes.

The time point denotes: blood 4 weeks post-SBRT, at nephrectomy. The sample's treatment: 15 Gy SBRT to primary tumor, nephrectomy 4 weeks later. Profiling relied on immunoSEQ multiplex PCR, and the TCRdb table lists in-frame clones only, not all of them. This repertoire shows 97,000 or so clones, 70% to 85% found once; its top ten account for approximately 7.8%. About this clone: Its antigen is not known.

Trimming shortened V by 2 bases and J by 5 bases, and 12 bases separated the two germline ends. CDR1 and CDR2 from the germline V gene are SEHNR and FQNEAQ (reference sequence). This CDR3 spans 14 amino acids. This sequence was found in a man between 60 and 75 years old with renal cell carcinoma. This specimen was blood, taken from a patient whose treatment included radiotherapy and nephrectomy. V and J are TRBV7-9 and TRBJ2-5; no clear D gene. The CDR3 bases are TGTGCCAGCAGCTTAAACCGTCGGATTGAGACCCAGTACTTC. This gives the protein CASSLNRRIETQYF.